Listed below are T cell receptor beta chains from one sample, sequenced in a study of shared clonotypes between healthy human individuals. The table came from immunoSEQ multiplex PCR; TCRdb's copy has only in-frame clones and leaves some out. The data contain roughly 770,000 clones, 90% to 97% of them singletons. The sequenced material came from naive CD8+ T cells sorted from blood. The receptors derive from a man aged 25 to 40 in good health. CDR3s include the opening cysteine and the closing phenylalanine or tryptophan. Each record gives: D gene, clone size, J gene, V gene, CDR3 DNA, CDR3 protein. D genes are given only for firm matches. Clone size appears in some rows only: once, few, many, or a class for an expanded clone.

d_call: NA; clone_size: NA; j_call: TRBJ1-2; v_call: TRBV18; cdr3_nt: TGTGCCAGCTCACCCCCGACAGACAATAACTATGGCTACACCTTC; cdr3_aa: CASSPPTDNNYGYTF
d_call: TRBD2; clone_size: NA; j_call: TRBJ2-1; v_call: TRBV11-2; cdr3_nt: TGTGCCAGCAGCTCCCTTCTGCGGGAGGCATACAATGAGCAGTTCTTC; cdr3_aa: CASSSLLREAYNEQFF
d_call: TRBD2; clone_size: NA; j_call: TRBJ2-1; v_call: TRBV6-5; cdr3_nt: TGTGCCAGCAGTTACGAAAGCGGGAGGTCGGATGAGCAGTTCTTC; cdr3_aa: CASSYESGRSDEQFF
d_call: NA; clone_size: NA; j_call: TRBJ2-3; v_call: TRBV19; cdr3_nt: TGTGCCAGTAGTACCCCCCGGCAGGCCCCCACAGATACGCAGTATTTT; cdr3_aa: CASSTPRQAPTDTQYF
d_call: NA; clone_size: few; j_call: TRBJ1-4; v_call: TRBV5-1; cdr3_nt: TGCGCCAGCAGCCCGAACACGGCTAATGAAAAACTGTTTTTT; cdr3_aa: CASSPNTANEKLFF
d_call: NA; clone_size: NA; j_call: TRBJ2-5; v_call: TRBV11-2; cdr3_nt: TGTGCCAGCGCCACAGTCCAGACAGGCAAAGAGACCCAGTACTTC; cdr3_aa: CASATVQTGKETQYF
d_call: TRBD2; clone_size: NA; j_call: TRBJ2-1; v_call: TRBV9; cdr3_nt: TGTGCCAGCAGCGTCGGGACTAGCGGGTTTTATGAGCAGTTCTTC; cdr3_aa: CASSVGTSGFYEQFF
d_call: NA; clone_size: NA; j_call: TRBJ1-2; v_call: TRBV10-3; cdr3_nt: TGTGCCATCAGTGAGTCGGTTATCGGGCAGGGTGGCTACACCTTC; cdr3_aa: CAISESVIGQGGYTF
d_call: NA; clone_size: NA; j_call: TRBJ1-1; v_call: TRBV18; cdr3_nt: TGTGCCAGCTCACCACCGTGGCAGGGCTTTATGAACACTGAAGCTTTCTTT; cdr3_aa: CASSPPWQGFMNTEAFF
d_call: TRBD1; clone_size: NA; j_call: TRBJ2-7; v_call: TRBV2; cdr3_nt: TGTGCCAGCAGGGACAGGGGCCGCTACGAGCAGTACTTC; cdr3_aa: CASRDRGRYEQYF
d_call: NA; clone_size: NA; j_call: TRBJ2-5; v_call: TRBV9; cdr3_nt: TGTGCCAGCAGCCCCGAAGGAGGGAGTTGGGAGACCCAGTACTTC; cdr3_aa: CASSPEGGSWETQYF
d_call: TRBD1; clone_size: NA; j_call: TRBJ1-1; v_call: TRBV6-5; cdr3_nt: TGTGCCAGCAGTTACGGACAGGGGCTCACTGAAGCTTTCTTT; cdr3_aa: CASSYGQGLTEAFF
d_call: NA; clone_size: NA; j_call: TRBJ2-5; v_call: TRBV4-1; cdr3_nt: TGCGCCAGCAGCCAAGTTGGGAGGCGGAGTCTTTTGGAGACCCAGTACTTC; cdr3_aa: CASSQVGRRSLLETQYF
d_call: TRBD2; clone_size: NA; j_call: TRBJ2-3; v_call: TRBV12-5; cdr3_nt: TGTGCTAGTGGTTTGGGGGCTAGCGGGAGTCTAGATACGCAGTATTTT; cdr3_aa: CASGLGASGSLDTQYF
d_call: NA; clone_size: NA; j_call: TRBJ2-7; v_call: TRBV7-9; cdr3_nt: TGTGCCAGCAGCTTAGGGGGAGTCTACGAGCAGTACTTC; cdr3_aa: CASSLGGVYEQYF
d_call: NA; clone_size: NA; j_call: TRBJ1-1; v_call: TRBV30; cdr3_nt: TGTGCCTGGAGTCCAGGGATCGAAGCTTTCTTT; cdr3_aa: CAWSPGIEAFF
d_call: TRBD1; clone_size: NA; j_call: TRBJ2-3; v_call: TRBV30; cdr3_nt: TGTGCCTGGAGTGTTCCTGACAGGGGTGCAGATACGCAGTATTTT; cdr3_aa: CAWSVPDRGADTQYF
d_call: NA; clone_size: few; j_call: TRBJ2-1; v_call: TRBV7-2; cdr3_nt: TGTGCCAGCAGCTTCCAGGATTACAATGAGCAGTTCTTC; cdr3_aa: CASSFQDYNEQFF
d_call: NA; clone_size: NA; j_call: TRBJ2-3; v_call: TRBV4-1; cdr3_nt: TGCGCCAGCAGCCAACGGGAGACGAGCACAGATACGCAGTATTTT; cdr3_aa: CASSQRETSTDTQYF